Listed below are T cell receptor beta chains from one sample, sequenced in a study of blood T cell repertoires in COVID-19. Sequencing used immunoSEQ multiplex PCR; TCRdb keeps in-frame clones, though not all of them. In the table there are roughly 120,000 clones, 70% to 80% of which are singletons. The specimen sequenced was peripheral blood. The receptors stem from a man in his 70s with acute or convalescent COVID-19. Each CDR3 is given with its conserved first and last residue. The D gene is left open where the match is weak. Clone sizes are given selectively: once, few, many, or a class where the clone is expanded.

j_call clone_size v_call d_call cdr3_aa cdr3_nt
TRBJ2-7 NA TRBV13 NA CASTLRTAYEQYF TGTGCCAGCACCTTAAGAACAGCCTACGAGCAGTACTTC
TRBJ1-6 NA TRBV6-6 TRBD1 CASSPWTGDIANSPLHF TGTGCCAGCAGTCCCTGGACAGGGGACATCGCAAATTCACCCCTCCACTTT
TRBJ1-3 NA TRBV28 NA CASSSQGYDSGNTIYF TGTGCCAGCAGCTCCCAGGGGTATGACTCTGGAAACACCATATATTTT
TRBJ1-2 NA TRBV3-1/TRBV3-2 NA CASSGTPPPGYTF TGTGCCAGCAGCGGGACACCACCCCCGGGCTACACCTTC
TRBJ1-6 NA TRBV18 NA CASSPRRAGPGNSPLHF TGTGCCAGCTCACCGAGGAGGGCAGGGCCGGGAAATTCACCCCTCCACTTT
TRBJ1-6 NA TRBV11-2 TRBD1 CASSLGDRGLSPLHF TGTGCCAGCAGCTTAGGGGACAGGGGGCTTTCACCCCTCCACTTT
TRBJ1-2 few TRBV5-5 NA CASSRRGGDTHYGYTF TGTGCCAGCAGCCGCCGTGGGGGGGACACTCACTATGGCTACACCTTC
TRBJ2-7 few TRBV3-1/TRBV3-2 TRBD2 CASSLFLAGEGEQYF TGTGCCAGCAGCCTTTTCCTAGCGGGAGAAGGCGAGCAGTACTTC
TRBJ2-5 NA TRBV3-1/TRBV3-2 NA CASSEDLTPYQETQYF TGTGCCAGCAGCGAAGACCTTACACCGTACCAAGAGACCCAGTACTTC
TRBJ2-7 once TRBV4-1 NA CASSQETGSSYEQYF TGCGCCAGCAGCCAAGAAACAGGGAGCTCCTACGAGCAGTACTTC
TRBJ2-3 NA TRBV6-2/TRBV6-3 TRBD1 CASSYRQGVYVDTQYF TGTGCCAGCAGTTACAGACAGGGAGTTTACGTAGATACGCAGTATTTT
TRBJ2-3 NA TRBV5-4 NA CASSLQTDTQYF TGTGCCAGCAGCTTACAGACAGATACGCAGTATTTT
TRBJ2-4 NA TRBV10-1 TRBD2 CASSALAGLRDIQYF TGCGCCAGCAGTGCCTTAGCGGGATTAAGAGACATTCAGTACTTC
TRBJ2-1 NA TRBV2 TRBD2 CASTRRSGGQNEQFF TGTGCCAGCACTCGAAGATCGGGAGGGCAAAATGAGCAGTTCTTC
TRBJ1-5 once TRBV5-8 NA CASSFRDQPQHF TGTGCCAGCAGCTTCAGGGATCAGCCCCAGCATTTT
TRBJ2-3 NA TRBV5-1 NA CASSSSAGDTQYF TGCGCCAGCTCCTCCTCGGCCGGGGATACGCAGTATTTT
TRBJ2-1 NA TRBV7-9 TRBD2 CASSPGRGGVDEQFF TGTGCCAGCAGCCCGGGGCGGGGGGGCGTCGATGAGCAGTTCTTC
TRBJ1-2 NA TRBV9 TRBD1 CASSDPGQGARYTF TGTGCCAGCAGCGACCCGGGACAGGGGGCGAGGTACACCTTC
TRBJ2-7 once TRBV29-1 NA CSVKNLYEQYF TGCAGCGTTAAGAACTTATACGAGCAGTACTTC
TRBJ1-2 NA TRBV2 NA CASSDAGNGYTF TGTGCCAGCAGTGATGCAGGCAATGGCTACACCTTC
TRBJ1-1 NA TRBV19 NA CASSIPAGVPPGDTEAFF TGTGCCAGTAGTATCCCGGCGGGAGTTCCTCCCGGGGACACTGAAGCTTTCTTT
TRBJ2-2 NA TRBV7-2 TRBD1 CASSRQGTSNTGELFF TGTGCCAGCAGCAGACAGGGGACTTCGAACACCGGGGAGCTGTTTTTT
TRBJ2-7 many TRBV9 NA CASSVYELATSGYEQYF TGTGCCAGCAGCGTTTACGAGTTAGCGACGAGTGGTTACGAGCAGTACTTC
TRBJ2-1 NA TRBV7-6 NA CASSRDGHLSYNEQFF TGTGCCAGCAGCAGAGACGGACACCTCTCCTACAATGAGCAGTTCTTC
TRBJ1-5 few TRBV2 TRBD1 CASRSQGAYSNQPQHF TGTGCCAGCAGGTCACAGGGGGCCTATAGCAATCAGCCCCAGCATTTT
TRBJ2-5 NA TRBV25-1 NA CASRGHQETQYF TGTGCCAGCAGGGGCCACCAAGAGACCCAGTACTTC
TRBJ2-1 NA TRBV24-1 NA CATSDRDTRTLNNEQFF TGTGCCACCAGTGACCGGGACACTCGGACTCTCAACAATGAGCAGTTCTTC
TRBJ1-1 NA TRBV6-5 TRBD1 CASKIQGAANTEAFF TGTGCCAGCAAAATACAGGGGGCGGCGAACACTGAAGCTTTCTTT
TRBJ2-1 NA TRBV6-6 NA CASSSAGPYNEQFF TGTGCCAGCAGTTCAGCAGGGCCATACAATGAGCAGTTCTTC
TRBJ2-2 NA TRBV27 NA CASSFRTGELFF TGTGCCAGCAGTTTCCGGACCGGGGAGCTGTTTTTT
TRBJ1-5 once TRBV28 TRBD1 CASSAGTGYQPQHF TGTGCCAGCAGTGCCGGGACAGGGTATCAGCCCCAGCATTTT
TRBJ2-3 NA TRBV9 TRBD2 CASSVGVGGSGTDTQYF TGTGCCAGCAGCGTAGGGGTGGGAGGGAGCGGCACAGATACGCAGTATTTT
TRBJ1-4 NA TRBV30 NA CAWAGGTNEKLFF TGTGCCTGGGCGGGGGGTACTAATGAAAAACTGTTTTTT
TRBJ1-4 NA TRBV30 TRBD1 CAWARYRWTGGEKLFF TGTGCCTGGGCCCGCTACCGTTGGACAGGGGGTGAAAAACTGTTTTTT
TRBJ1-5 NA TRBV3-1/TRBV3-2 NA CASSQATVPHGPQHF TGTGCCAGCAGCCAAGCGACAGTTCCGCATGGGCCCCAGCATTTT
TRBJ2-1 NA TRBV5-1 NA CASSPPTLAGHSYNEQFF TGCGCCAGCAGCCCGCCGACTCTCGCGGGTCACTCCTACAATGAGCAGTTCTTC
TRBJ1-1 few TRBV9 NA CASSVNIQGNTEAFF TGTGCCAGCAGCGTAAATATTCAGGGGAACACTGAAGCTTTCTTT
TRBJ1-6 NA TRBV15 NA CATSRGNRVNSPLHF TGTGCCACCAGCAGAGGGAACAGGGTTAATTCACCCCTCCACTTT
TRBJ1-2 few TRBV2 TRBD1 CASRSSPGQGSGYTF TGTGCCAGCAGATCCTCACCGGGACAGGGAAGTGGCTACACCTTC
TRBJ1-2 NA TRBV5-1 NA CASSMGTADYGYTF TGCGCCAGCAGCATGGGGACTGCGGACTATGGCTACACCTTC
TRBJ2-5 NA TRBV9 TRBD2 CASSPRTRPEKTQYF TGTGCCAGCAGCCCACGGACTAGACCGGAGAAGACCCAGTACTTC